One TCR beta chain is described in this entry. Its antigen is not yet known. Base qualities are not at hand, and no much larger clone is one base apart. One collaborating source in Seattle enrolled patients while the patients were actively infected and followed the patients over time throughout the course of disease. Collaborating institutions collected whole blood in K2EDTA tubes following their own protocols. For TCRbeta analysis, collaborators shipped samples as frozen whole blood, isolated PBMCs, or DNA extracted from either of those sample types. This sample was taken from a study of blood T cell repertoires in COVID-19 (TCRdb year 2020). As for the study more broadly: The collaborator samples originated in the United States, Italy and Spain and spanned the acute and convalescent phases of COVID-19. The material from the prospective study consisted of cDNA or gDNA derived from T cells, B-cell-depleted T cells, or PBMCs. Subjects who had been exposed to COVID-19, were actively infected with it, or had recovered from it provided the deeply sampled blood TCRbeta repertoires that made up the dataset. The repertoires were released in a freely available public database meant as a resource for research on the immune response to SARS-CoV-2. The samples were drawn from two sources: the first 160 participants of the ongoing ImmuneRACE study, and 1,000 to 1,500 subjects contributed by 6 global collaborators. A de-identified subject ID, COVID-19 status, age in years and sex were almost always included in the sample metadata. HLA class I and class II types, where available, came from metadata supplied by the sample provider rather than from assay-based typing. Beyond this particular receptor, the publication reports: Clinical and demographic metadata were provided uncurated, with the amount varying by source and participant.

TCRbeta CDR3 regions were amplified from genomic DNA using the immunoSEQ Assay, a bias-controlled multiplex PCR. As for how the authors treated the data: The number of nucleated cells in each sample was estimated from the amplification of reference gene primers within the assay. Sequence reads were collapsed and filtered to measure the absolute abundance of every unique TCRbeta CDR3 rearrangement. For each sample, productive Simpson clonality was calculated by taking the square root of Simpson's diversity index across productive rearrangements. TCRdb holds this immuneACCESS table with in-frame rearrangements only. Some clones are missing; in checked studies, unresolved V genes explain under half, and the rest has no known cause. V and J calls and clone size come straight from that table; D and trimming were deduced from the DNA. Across this sample there are around 210,000 clones, with 75% to 85% seen only once. Jointly, the top ten make up approximately 5% of the sample.

From the cysteine up to the phenylalanine, the CDR3 has a length of 15 residues. Just the 45-base CDR3 DNA is kept, in frame starting at base 1. V is shortened by 11 bases, J by 1 base, and the region joining them spans 20 bases. CDR1 and CDR2 were assigned from the germline V gene as ENHRY and SYGVKD. The receptor was isolated from a man over 45 with COVID-19, enrolled during active disease. The chain uses TRBV10-3 and TRBJ1-1; the D gene is perhaps TRBD1, on 6 matching bases. The sequenced sample was peripheral blood. The DNA is TGTGCCTCATCAGGGGACTATGTGGCGAACACTGAAGCTTTCTTT. Its product reads: CASSGDYVANTEAFF.